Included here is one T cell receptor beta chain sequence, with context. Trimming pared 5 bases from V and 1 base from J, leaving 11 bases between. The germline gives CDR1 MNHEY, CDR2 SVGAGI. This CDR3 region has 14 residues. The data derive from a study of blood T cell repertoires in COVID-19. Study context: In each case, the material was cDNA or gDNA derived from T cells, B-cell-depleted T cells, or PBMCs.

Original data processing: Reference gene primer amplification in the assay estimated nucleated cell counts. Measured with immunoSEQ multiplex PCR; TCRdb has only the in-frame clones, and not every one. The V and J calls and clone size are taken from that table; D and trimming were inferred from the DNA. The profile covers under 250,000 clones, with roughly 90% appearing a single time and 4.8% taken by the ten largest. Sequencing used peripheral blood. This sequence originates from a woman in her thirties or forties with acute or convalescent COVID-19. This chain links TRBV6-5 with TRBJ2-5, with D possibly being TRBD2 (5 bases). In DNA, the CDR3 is TGTGCCAGCAGTCCACCGGAGGCCCAAGAGACCCAGTACTTC. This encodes CASSPPEAQETQYF.